This entry describes one T cell receptor beta chain. This clone turned up a few times. Its binding antigen is unknown. Per-nucleotide qualities are absent, and no much larger clonotype sits a single base away. Library preparation used the immunoSEQ multiplex PCR assay. For the multiplex PCR, a mixture combining 60 forward primers for TCR Vbeta segments and 13 reverse primers for TCR Jbeta segments was used. Amplification of the CDR3 region of rearranged TCR beta genes was performed with a multiplex PCR assay on genomic DNA. The Illumina HiSeq System was used to sequence the amplified TCR beta libraries as 87-base-pair reads. The paper's processing steps were these. A later analysis counted about 80 million unique TCR beta chains across the 650 to 800 repertoires, and roughly 10 million of these chains were shared by at least two donors. A nearest-neighbor algorithm error-corrected the raw reads and collapsed the reads into unique sequences, merging closely related sequences to remove PCR and sequencing errors. V, D and J gene segments were assigned by aligning CDR3 sequences to IMGT reference sequences. For a sequence to be retained, at least a six-nucleotide match to both a V gene segment and a J gene segment was required. A rearrangement was called productive if the CDR3 had no stop codons and remained in frame with V and J, and every other rearrangement was called non-productive. CDR3 was defined by IMGT convention, running from the second conserved V-encoded cysteine to the conserved J-encoded phenylalanine. Sequences without an unambiguous match to a single V gene segment were excluded from the earlier analysis of 450 to 650 of the donors. An earlier analysis of a few hundred of the donors classified V segments as functional when productive rearrangements were above 56.7% and as segregating when the standard deviation between donors was above 5%. To diagnose cytomegalovirus status from the catalog of TCR beta chain sequences, a statistical classification framework was built. In a later analysis, V and J genes were assigned by comparing TCR nucleotide sequences against IMGT/GENE-DB human TR gene sequences. A later analysis assigned CDR3 sequences and most-parsimonious VDJ recombination scenarios with the TCRdist pipeline. A later analysis defined each TCR beta chain by its CDR3 amino acid sequence plus V-gene family, and excluded reads lacking a unique V-gene family. To address suspected cross-contamination and a sequencing artifact, a later analysis removed approximately 590 highly shared, low-generation-probability nucleotide sequences. For each public chain, a later analysis derived a clonal expansion index from normalized ranks of inferred template counts within each repertoire. Generation probabilities in a later analysis came from a VDJ recombination model fitted to out-of-frame rearrangements, and those results were checked against IGoR. Hypergeometric tests were used in a later analysis to score TCR-TCR, TCR-HLA and TCR-CMV co-occurrence, with a repertoire-size bias correction applied to the TCR pairs. A later analysis estimated false discovery rates by permuting HLA or CMV assignments 20 times. In a later analysis, co-occurring TCRs were grouped using DBSCAN, and TCRdist sequence similarity was added for clustering within HLA-allele-positive subsets. For co-occurrence clustering, repertoires with fewer than 30,000 or more than 120,000 public chains were excluded, along with about five repertoires with anomalous nucleotide sharing. Imported from immuneACCESS, the table was reduced by TCRdb to in-frame sequences with V and J called. These copies leave out some clones; in studies compared against another copy, an unresolved V gene accounts for under half, and the cause of the remainder is not known. The DNA was the basis for D and trimming; V, J and clone size are from that table. The sample table contains about 180,000 clones; only one count was recorded for just under 80% of them. In total, the top ten clones hold less than 2% of the sample.

This specimen belongs to a study of cytomegalovirus exposure and HLA in healthy donors (dated by TCRdb to the late 2010s). Background for the entire study: An earlier analysis of fewer than 750 of the donors reported 276 Gb of sequence data and 117 million unique TCR beta sequences obtained from 180 million or so T cells. An early release covering roughly 640 HLA-typed donors comprised approximately 290 gigabases of sequencing data and around 80 million unique TCR sequences. Among the roughly 400 genotyped donors, under 90% belonged to the genetic ancestry cluster associated with self-reported Caucasian donors. The aim of the study was to test whether cataloging public T cell receptors could identify signatures of past pathogen exposure. The study used immunosequencing to profile the T cell repertoires of some 600 subjects and linked those repertoires to cytomegalovirus serostatus. In addition to the first cohort of around 670 subjects, a separate validation cohort of approximately 130 different subjects was used. To predict cytomegalovirus infection status, the study brought together high-throughput TCR immunosequencing, statistical association of individual TCRs with disease status, and machine learning. To study patterns of TCR occurrence, a later analysis re-analyzed previously published TCR beta repertoires from 650 to 750 donors and added high-resolution HLA genotyping. The later analysis used no new phenotypic data to find candidate immune exposures, relying instead on TCR beta sequences and their occurrence across donors. To decide whether each TCR beta V gene segment behaved as functional or pseudogenic, an earlier analysis of approximately 620 of the donors relied on high-throughput TCR beta sequencing. Donor age, sex, ethnicity and CMV serostatus were compiled together with the repertoire data. Genome-wide SNP genotypes for about three fifths of the roughly 670 donors were used in a later genetic analysis, which treated that subset as a discovery cohort. All discovery cohort repertoires had been generated using a single sequencing platform. HLA typing covered class I and class II loci at four-digit resolution. Typing coverage differed by locus: A, B, C, DRB1 and DQB1 were typed in about 620-640 donors, DQA1 in 522, DPA1 in 600 to 610, and DPB1 in roughly 470. Because of strong linkage in the cohort, roughly five DR-DQ haplotypes were treated as single units for association and clustering. On average, roughly 200,000 unique TCR beta nucleotide sequences were sequenced per donor among roughly 430 genotyped donors of the cohort, with around 19% of those sequences being non-productive.

In total, 666 healthy bone marrow donors made up the cohort. At the time of sampling, all cohort members were nominally healthy, though unrecorded immune exposures were likely present. The donor was CMV seronegative and was included in the group of hundreds of seronegative cohort members. A peripheral blood sample was provided by each donor, and peripheral blood mononuclear cells were used for TCR beta sequencing. The Qiagen DNeasy Blood Extraction Kit was used to extract genomic DNA from the blood cell samples. Broad study findings and their caveats: Cytomegalovirus status was reported to be diagnosed by the classifier with high specificity and sensitivity in both the original and validation cohorts. In an earlier analysis of fewer than 700 of the donors, most TCR beta V segments appeared in productive rearrangements about 90% or about 30% of the time, broadly matching IMGT annotations. A further reported finding was that TCR beta sequences accurately predicted the HLA-A and HLA-B alleles for most subjects in the first cohort. Because counts were too low, roughly 16 rarely observed V segments, including chromosome 9 orphons, were left out of the earlier analysis of approximately 580 of the donors. The sequencing pipeline was judged likely to have produced a cluster of highly shared sequence variants as a technical artifact. Three of the identified cytomegalovirus-associated TCR beta chains were confirmed in vitro to be specific for cytomegalovirus antigens. Compared with equally common non-associated chains, HLA-associated TCR beta chains in a later analysis were more clonally expanded and had lower generation probabilities. In a later analysis, several top co-occurrence clusters were reported to appear linked to parvovirus B19, influenza, CMV and Epstein-Barr virus. In this cohort, only TCR beta chains were sequenced, and detectable features were limited by the absence of alpha or paired-chain data. Strong co-occurrence of HLA alleles, especially DR and DQ, made assigning TCR associations to individual alleles difficult. In a later genetic analysis, fewer N-insertions in productive TCRs were reported among donors in an Asian-associated ancestry cluster than the roughly 700-donor mean. Sequencing depth was assumed to be roughly uniform across donors in the presence/absence analyses, though that assumption may not hold. Because some donors lacked HLA typing at each locus, the association tests relied only on the typed subset. According to a later analysis, most CMV-associated TCR beta chains appeared to be HLA-restricted, and the HLA associations seemed to be driven largely by CMV exposure. A total of some 180 TCR beta chains were listed by the study as associated with cytomegalovirus. Linkage disequilibrium might explain the correlated functional status among segregating V segments, but an unknown experimental factor could not be ruled out. CMV serostatus was the only immune exposure information available for the cohort. It was suggested by the authors that the approach could potentially be generalized to other disease states and immunological phenotypes. At a false discovery rate of 0.05, a later analysis linked approximately 18,000 TCR beta sequences to specific HLA alleles. Across donors, most TCR sequences were observed very rarely, whereas some public TCRs were present in many individuals. V-gene and J-gene trimming of TCR beta chains was associated with a missense DCLRE1C variant in a later genetic analysis, and the association was replicated in an independent cohort. In a later analysis, the rate of TCR association differed among HLA loci, with DRB1 alleles having the most associated TCRs and HLA-C alleles having the fewest.

The specimen sequenced was PBMCs. This TCR was sampled from a woman in her 30s in good health and CMV-seronegative.

Read as DNA, the sequence is TGTGCCAGCAGCTTTGGTTATCAGGTCGCTGAAGCTTTCTTT. Its amino acids are CASSFGYQVAEAFF. The V and J genes are TRBV7-2 and TRBJ1-1; the D segment cannot be called with confidence. V loses 3 bases of germline sequence and J loses 6 bases, and the interval between the two ends is 14 bases. The CDR3 spans 14 residues, from the cysteine through the phenylalanine. Just CDR3 DNA is preserved here, 42 bases in frame from base 1. The germline V gene provides CDR1 SGHTA and CDR2 FQGNSA.